What follows is one T cell receptor (beta chain) and its context. Germline V gene lookup returns CDR1 LNHDA and CDR2 SQIVND (reference sequence). The CDR3 runs to 16 residues. The germline V and J ends were trimmed by 4 bases and 8 bases, with 20 bases remaining between them. These data belong to a study of blood T cell repertoires in COVID-19. About the research overall: The analysed material was cDNA or gDNA that came from T cells, B-cell-depleted T cells, or PBMCs.

Authors' processing steps: Researchers report that nucleated cell counts were estimated from reference gene primer amplification. Here immunoSEQ multiplex PCR was the method, and the copy in TCRdb shows in-frame clones only, minus some. V and J calls and clone size follow that table, whereas D and trimming were derived from the DNA. Of roughly 40,000 clones listed, around 85% are singletons. This chain connects TRBV19 to TRBJ1-4; the D is unclear. The receptor was isolated from a man aged 40-49 years with active COVID-19. Material: peripheral blood. CDR3 amino acids: CASSSKQAEYDEKLFF. The CDR3 DNA is TGTGCCAGTAGTAGTAAGCAGGCCGAGTACGACGAAAAACTGTTTTTT.